A selection of T cell receptor beta chains follows, all from one sample in a study of technical replicates of blood from a few donors. The data were produced by immunoSEQ multiplex PCR, yet TCRdb's version contains in-frame clones alone and is incomplete. This table has 100,000 or so clones, just over 95% appearing once. The specimen sequenced was T cells isolated from PBMCs. These receptors were obtained from a human donor in good health. Each CDR3 is given with its conserved first and last residue. D genes are given only for firm matches. Clone sizes are given selectively: once, few, many, or a class where the clone is expanded.

D gene: .
clone size: once
J gene: TRBJ1-5
V gene: TRBV2
CDR3 DNA: TGTGCCAGCAGTATTACAGGTCGTCAGCCCCAGCATTTT
CDR3 protein: CASSITGRQPQHF

D gene: .
clone size: .
J gene: TRBJ2-7
V gene: TRBV27
CDR3 DNA: TGTGCCACTCACGCGCGTTCCGAGCAGTACTTC
CDR3 protein: CATHARSEQYF

D gene: .
clone size: .
J gene: TRBJ1-1
V gene: TRBV6-6
CDR3 DNA: TGTGCCAGCAGTTACTCTGGGGCAAGCTTGAACACTGAAGCTTTCTTT
CDR3 protein: CASSYSGASLNTEAFF

D gene: TRBD1
clone size: .
J gene: TRBJ1-1
V gene: TRBV7-9
CDR3 DNA: TGTGCCAGCAGCTTCGGACAGGGGGGATATAACACTGAAGCTTTCTTT
CDR3 protein: CASSFGQGGYNTEAFF

D gene: .
clone size: .
J gene: TRBJ1-2
V gene: TRBV19
CDR3 DNA: TGTGCCAGTAGTATTCCGGGACAAGACTATGGCTACACCTTC
CDR3 protein: CASSIPGQDYGYTF

D gene: .
clone size: .
J gene: TRBJ2-1
V gene: TRBV6-5
CDR3 DNA: TGTGCCAGCAGTTACTCGCTGAGCAATGAGCAGTTCTTC
CDR3 protein: CASSYSLSNEQFF

D gene: TRBD1
clone size: .
J gene: TRBJ2-7
V gene: TRBV7-9
CDR3 DNA: TGTGCCAGCAGCTGGGGACAGGGAACCTACGAGCAGTACTTC
CDR3 protein: CASSWGQGTYEQYF

D gene: .
clone size: .
J gene: TRBJ2-7
V gene: TRBV7-2
CDR3 DNA: TGTGCCAGCGGACCGGGATTAGCAGTCTACGAGCAGTACTTC
CDR3 protein: CASGPGLAVYEQYF

D gene: TRBD2
clone size: .
J gene: TRBJ2-3
V gene: TRBV5-1
CDR3 DNA: TGCGCCAGCAGCCCCTTCTATAGCGGGAGCACAGATACGCAGTATTTT
CDR3 protein: CASSPFYSGSTDTQYF

D gene: .
clone size: .
J gene: TRBJ1-1
V gene: TRBV5-1
CDR3 DNA: TGCGCCAGCAGGGACAGTGAATCTACTGAAGCTTTCTTT
CDR3 protein: CASRDSESTEAFF

D gene: .
clone size: .
J gene: TRBJ2-7
V gene: TRBV29-1
CDR3 DNA: TGCAGCGTTGCGACAGGACTCCACTACGAGCAGTACTTC
CDR3 protein: CSVATGLHYEQYF

D gene: .
clone size: .
J gene: TRBJ2-3
V gene: TRBV18
CDR3 DNA: TGTGCCAGCTCACCACCGCCCCACAGGGAAACAACGAGCACAGATACGCAGTATTTT
CDR3 protein: CASSPPPHRETTSTDTQYF

D gene: .
clone size: .
J gene: TRBJ2-7
V gene: TRBV19
CDR3 DNA: TGTGCCAGTAGTATTTCTAGGGGAGGCGAGCAGTACTTC
CDR3 protein: CASSISRGGEQYF

D gene: .
clone size: .
J gene: TRBJ2-5
V gene: TRBV28
CDR3 DNA: TGTGCCAGCAGCCCCAGGGAGACCCAGTACTTC
CDR3 protein: CASSPRETQYF

D gene: TRBD2
clone size: .
J gene: TRBJ2-3
V gene: TRBV4-1
CDR3 DNA: TGCGCCAGCAGCCAAGCCCTAGCGGGGTCAACTAGCACAGATACGCAGTATTTT
CDR3 protein: CASSQALAGSTSTDTQYF

D gene: .
clone size: .
J gene: TRBJ1-4
V gene: TRBV7-6
CDR3 DNA: TGTGCCAGCAGTCTCGGGGGGGCTGAAAAACTGTTTTTT
CDR3 protein: CASSLGGAEKLFF

D gene: .
clone size: .
J gene: TRBJ2-1
V gene: TRBV11-3
CDR3 DNA: TGTGCCAGCAGCTTAACTAACTCCTACAATGAGCAGTTCTTC
CDR3 protein: CASSLTNSYNEQFF

D gene: .
clone size: .
J gene: TRBJ2-7
V gene: TRBV6-5
CDR3 DNA: TGTGCCAGCAGTTACCTAGGGAGGAGCTCCTACGAGCAGTACTTC
CDR3 protein: CASSYLGRSSYEQYF

D gene: .
clone size: .
J gene: TRBJ2-2
V gene: TRBV5-1
CDR3 DNA: TGCGCCAGCAGCTTGGGACAGAGGAACACCGGGGAGCTGTTTTTT
CDR3 protein: CASSLGQRNTGELFF

D gene: TRBD1
clone size: once
J gene: TRBJ1-1
V gene: TRBV18
CDR3 DNA: TGTGCCAGCTCACCATTTTTAGCCCAGGGGGTAAGCGACACTGAAGCTTTCTTT
CDR3 protein: CASSPFLAQGVSDTEAFF

D gene: .
clone size: .
J gene: TRBJ2-2
V gene: TRBV6-1
CDR3 DNA: TGTGCCAGCATTACCCCCGGGACACCCACCGGGGAGCTGTTTTTT
CDR3 protein: CASITPGTPTGELFF

D gene: .
clone size: .
J gene: TRBJ1-2
V gene: TRBV6-4
CDR3 DNA: TGTGCCAGCCGCATGGACACGAGCGATGGCTACACCTTC
CDR3 protein: CASRMDTSDGYTF

D gene: .
clone size: .
J gene: TRBJ2-7
V gene: TRBV6-6
CDR3 DNA: TGTGCCAGCAGTTACGTAAAAGTTAACTTCTACGAGCAGTACTTC
CDR3 protein: CASSYVKVNFYEQYF

D gene: TRBD1
clone size: .
J gene: TRBJ2-5
V gene: TRBV5-1
CDR3 DNA: TGCGCCAGCAGCTTGGCATTAAGTGGACAGGGCCAAAGGGAGACCCAGTACTTC
CDR3 protein: CASSLALSGQGQRETQYF

D gene: TRBD2
clone size: .
J gene: TRBJ2-1
V gene: TRBV5-1
CDR3 DNA: TGCGCCAGCAGCTCGGGAGGGCAGAGCAATGAGCAGTTCTTC
CDR3 protein: CASSSGGQSNEQFF

D gene: .
clone size: .
J gene: TRBJ2-7
V gene: TRBV5-1
CDR3 DNA: TGCGCCAGCAGCTTAGGACAGCTACCCTACGAGCAGTACTTC
CDR3 protein: CASSLGQLPYEQYF

D gene: .
clone size: .
J gene: TRBJ2-1
V gene: TRBV6-5
CDR3 DNA: TGTGCCAGCAGTTACGGGGCAGCAAACGATGAGCAGTTCTTC
CDR3 protein: CASSYGAANDEQFF

D gene: TRBD1
clone size: .
J gene: TRBJ2-1
V gene: TRBV5-1
CDR3 DNA: TGCGCCAGCAGCCCCGGGACAGAGGGTTACAATGAGCAGTTCTTC
CDR3 protein: CASSPGTEGYNEQFF

D gene: TRBD1
clone size: .
J gene: TRBJ1-3
V gene: TRBV28
CDR3 DNA: TGTGCCAGCAGGGACAGGGGAGGATTCTCTGGAAACACCATATATTTT
CDR3 protein: CASRDRGGFSGNTIYF

D gene: TRBD1
clone size: .
J gene: TRBJ2-7
V gene: TRBV29-1
CDR3 DNA: TGCAGCGGTTCCGTCGGACAGGGCAGCTACGAGCAGTACTTC
CDR3 protein: CSGSVGQGSYEQYF

D gene: TRBD2
clone size: .
J gene: TRBJ2-5
V gene: TRBV27
CDR3 DNA: TGTGCCAGCAGTGGCCTCTTAGGGACTAGCGGGGGGGCCTGGATAGAGACCCAGTACTTC
CDR3 protein: CASSGLLGTSGGAWIETQYF

D gene: .
clone size: .
J gene: TRBJ1-6
V gene: TRBV6-5
CDR3 DNA: TGTGCCAGCAGTTACGCCCCGCAGGGTTATAATTCACCCCTCCACTTT
CDR3 protein: CASSYAPQGYNSPLHF

D gene: .
clone size: .
J gene: TRBJ2-7
V gene: TRBV2
CDR3 DNA: TGTGCCAGCACCCGGGACTTCTCCTACGAGCAGTACTTC
CDR3 protein: CASTRDFSYEQYF